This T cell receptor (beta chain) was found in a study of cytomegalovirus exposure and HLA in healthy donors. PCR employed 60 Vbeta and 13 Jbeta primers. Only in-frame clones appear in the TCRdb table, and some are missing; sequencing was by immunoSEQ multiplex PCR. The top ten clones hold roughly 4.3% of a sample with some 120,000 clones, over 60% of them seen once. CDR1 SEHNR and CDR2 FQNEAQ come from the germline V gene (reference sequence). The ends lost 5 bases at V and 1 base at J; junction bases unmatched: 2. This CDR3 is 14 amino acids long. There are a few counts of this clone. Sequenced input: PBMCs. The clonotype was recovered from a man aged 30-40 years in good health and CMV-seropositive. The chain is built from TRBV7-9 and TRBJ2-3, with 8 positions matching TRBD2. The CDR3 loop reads CASSRTSRTDTQYF. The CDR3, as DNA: TGTGCCAGCAGCCGGACTAGCCGCACAGATACGCAGTATTTT.